This T cell receptor (beta chain) stems from a study of blood T cell repertoires in COVID-19. V was clipped by 0 bases and J by 6 bases; unmatched bases: 3. CDR1 is SGDLS and CDR2 is YYNGEE in the germline V gene. The CDR3 is 15 residues long. Produced via immunoSEQ multiplex PCR; TCRdb's table is partial and in-frame only. This table holds about 240,000 clones, 75% to 85% found once. This receptor was taken from a human donor in a cohort sampled during active COVID-19. This sequence joins TRBV9 and TRBJ1-5; 10 nucleotides agree with TRBD1. Sequencing input: peripheral blood. CDR3 amino acids: CASSVGQGASQPQHF. CDR3 bases: TGTGCCAGCAGCGTAGGACAGGGGGCAAGTCAGCCCCAGCATTTT. Full variable domain (remainder filled in from reference TRBV9 and TRBJ1-5): DSGVTQTPKHLITATGQRVTLRCSPRSGDLSVYWYQQSLDQGLQFLIQYYNGEERAKGNILERFSAQQFPDLHSELNLSSLELGDSALYFCASSVGQGASQPQHFGDGTRLSIL.